This T cell receptor beta chain was profiled in a study of shared clonotypes between healthy human individuals (dated by TCRdb to the early 2020s). At the level of the whole study: Two women and three men aged 18 to 49 years were included in the cohort. Blood TCR repertoires of about five healthy adults were deeply sequenced to estimate repertoire size and the extent of clonotype sharing between individuals. For each donor, three plates each were used for CD4 naive and CD4 memory, two plates were used for CD8 naive, and one plate was used for CD8 memory. To increase sequencing depth and limit assay-specific biases, TCR repertoire library preparation and sequencing were carried out by different laboratories using diverse techniques. Per donor, leukapheresis produced somewhere between about 0.9 and 9.5 billion PBMCs.

CD8 naive samples were CD45RO-negative cells positively selected for CCR7, giving a CD45RA+CCR7+ population that excluded TemRA cells. The donors were healthy, HIV-negative adults with no recently reported acute infections or vaccinations. Only Caucasian adults living in Nashville, Tennessee, USA were represented among the donors. Blood was obtained by leukapheresis, after which PBMCs were separated by Ficoll-Histopaque density gradient centrifugation and cryopreserved in liquid nitrogen vapor phase. Analytical flow cytometry was used to check the purity and quantity of every magnetically sorted T cell population. Each sorted fraction had its genomic DNA isolated and then quantified by UV absorbance on a Nanodrop 2000c. The paper as a whole reports these results and caveats: Sampling was restricted to blood, and TCR repertoires in tissues likely differ from the TCR repertoires found in blood. Pairwise subsampling led to the expectation that sequencing depth would affect the degree of clonotype sharing among donors. Because the study included a small number of donors, the genetic and exposure-history diversity represented was limited. Across a handful of donors, roughly 5% of naive CD4, 3% to 3.5% of naive CD8, 2.3% of memory CD4, and roughly 0.41% of memory CD8 clonotypes were shared. Compared with non-shared clonotypes, the clonotypes found in all four sorted-subset donors had higher generation probabilities. Even with the large sequencing depth, rarefaction of the sorted-subset datasets indicated that sequencing was incomplete. Naive subsets generally had larger estimated clonotype richness than memory subsets did.

From the cysteine through the phenylalanine, the CDR3 covers 12 amino acids. The retained sequence is limited to the CDR3, 36 bases, with the frame set at the first base. CDR1 and CDR2 were assigned from the germline V gene (reference sequence) as MNHEY and SMNVEV. Between the V and J ends, shortened by 4 bases and 6 bases respectively, the junction contains 9 bases. This clone was seen once. It lacks a known antigen. Per-base qualities were not stored, and no clone one base away is much larger. Using the deep immunoSEQ assay, multiplex PCR amplified TCR CDR3 regions from genomic DNA. Genomic DNA extracted from each cell subset was distributed evenly over all wells of several immunoSEQ 96-well plates, and each plate served as one replicate. For sorted subsets, each replicate PCR was loaded with approximately 200 ng genomic DNA, equivalent to 30,000 or so T cell genomes. Purified libraries were measured with a Qubit 3.0 fluorometer, size-checked on a Bioanalyzer 2100, and measured again with the KAPA Library Quantification kit. Each immunoSEQ 96-well plate was sequenced on its own single-read 150-cycle Illumina NextSeq 550 flow cell. As for how the authors treated the data: Because the immunoSEQ output held only junctional sequences and lacked quality scores, the filtering could not match the filtering applied to full-length reads. Sequences were annotated with PyIR, a Python wrapper for IgBLAST v1.9, and V/J genes and CDR3 were assigned using IMGT germline references. Any read was removed if the V/J assignment was weak (E-value above 1e-6), the CDR3 was missing, or the read contained stop codons, out-of-frame junctions, or ambiguous translated residues. V3J clonotypes were defined by identical inferred V gene, J gene, and CDR3 amino acid sequence. Percentage overlap between repertoires was computed as shared unique clonotypes divided by the size of the smaller repertoire. Richness of each repertoire was evaluated using RTK rarefaction, the Chao1 estimator, and Recon v2.1 estimates of unobserved clonotypes. OLGA was used to compute generation probabilities for all TCRbeta clonotypes that the gDNA method yielded from a few donors. TCRdb's version of the immuneACCESS table is confined to in-frame rearrangements and falls short of the full clone set. An unresolved V gene accounts for under half of the shortfall where checked; the remainder is of unknown origin. V, J and clone size were drawn from that table, and D and trimming were deduced from the DNA. For this sample the table gives about 580,000 clones, of which nearly 98% were detected only once. 0.3% of the sample lies in the top ten.

The specimen sequenced was naive CD8+ T cells sorted from blood. The label giving this sample's cell subset or site can be read as: CD45RA+CCR7+. The rearranged segments are TRBV27 and TRBJ1-1; the D gene remains uncertain. The TCR comes from a young man in good health. DNA sequence: TGTGCCAGCAGTTCTTCCCCCTCTGAAGCTTTCTTT. It is translated as CASSSSPSEAFF.